This T cell receptor beta chain was found in a study of T cells in Graves' hyperthyroidism and ophthalmopathy. Amplified TCR beta CDR3 regions derived from RNA transcripts. Researchers ran a first-round RT-PCR on the TCR CDR3 using the HTBI primer set. MiXCR, run by TCRdb on the multiplex PCR reads, gives a single entry per CDR3 protein. The data hold approximately 400,000 distinct CDR3 sequences, with around an eighth observed a single time. This clonotype was recorded a few times. The clonotype was recovered from a man younger than 45 with Graves' hyperthyroidism that later progressed to Graves' ophthalmopathy. Sequences were obtained from blood.

The CDR3 DNA sequence: TGTGCCAGCAGCGGACGGGGACGGAACTCTGGAAACACCATATATTTT. Translation gives CASSGRGRNSGNTIYF. The gene calls are TRBV11-3 and TRBJ1-3; TRBD1 is a possible D gene (5 bases). There are 16 residues in the CDR3. V was pared by 5 bases and J by 0 bases, with 14 bases between. Germline CDR1 is SGHNT and CDR2 is YENEEA.